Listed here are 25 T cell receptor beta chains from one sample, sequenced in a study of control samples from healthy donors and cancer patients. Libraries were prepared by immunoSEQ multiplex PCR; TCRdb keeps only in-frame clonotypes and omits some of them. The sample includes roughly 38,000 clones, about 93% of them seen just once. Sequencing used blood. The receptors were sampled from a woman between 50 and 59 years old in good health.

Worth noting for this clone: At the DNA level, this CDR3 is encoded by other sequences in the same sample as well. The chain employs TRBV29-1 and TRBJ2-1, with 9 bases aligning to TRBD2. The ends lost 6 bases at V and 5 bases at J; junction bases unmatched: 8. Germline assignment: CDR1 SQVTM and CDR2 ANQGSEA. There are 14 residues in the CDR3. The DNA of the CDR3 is TGCAGCGTGGGGGGGCGGGGGGGCCACAATGAGCAGTTCTTC. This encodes CSVGGRGGHNEQFF.

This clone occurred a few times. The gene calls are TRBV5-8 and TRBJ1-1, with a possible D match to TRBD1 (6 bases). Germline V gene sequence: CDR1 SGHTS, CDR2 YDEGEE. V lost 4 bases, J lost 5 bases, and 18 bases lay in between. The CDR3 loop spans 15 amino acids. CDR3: CASSQRRTVGTEAFF. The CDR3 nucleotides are TGTGCCAGCAGCCAACGAAGGACAGTTGGGACTGAAGCTTTCTTT. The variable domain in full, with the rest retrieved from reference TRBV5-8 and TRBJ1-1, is EAGVTQSPTHLIKTRGQQATLRCSPISGHTSVYWYQQALGLGLQFLLWYDEGEERNRGNFPPRFSGRQFPNYSSELNVNALELEDSALYLCASSQRRTVGTEAFFGQGTRLTVV.

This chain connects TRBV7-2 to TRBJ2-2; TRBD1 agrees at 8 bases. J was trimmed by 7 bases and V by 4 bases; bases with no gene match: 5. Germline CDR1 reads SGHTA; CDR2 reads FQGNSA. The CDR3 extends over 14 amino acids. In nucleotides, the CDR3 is TGTGCCAGCAGCTCCCGGACAGGGTACGGGGAGCTGTTTTTT. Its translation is CASSSRTGYGELFF.

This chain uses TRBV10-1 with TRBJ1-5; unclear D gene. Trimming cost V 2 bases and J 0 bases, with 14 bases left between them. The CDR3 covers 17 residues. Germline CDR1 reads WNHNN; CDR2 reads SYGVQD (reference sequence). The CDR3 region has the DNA TGCGCCAGCAGTGAGCCCCGATATATCTATAGCAATCAGCCCCAGCATTTT. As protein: CASSEPRYIYSNQPQHF.

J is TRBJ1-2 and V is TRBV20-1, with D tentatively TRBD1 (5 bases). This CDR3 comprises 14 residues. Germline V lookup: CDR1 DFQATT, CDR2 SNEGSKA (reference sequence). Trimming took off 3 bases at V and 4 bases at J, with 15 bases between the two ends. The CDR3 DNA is TGCAGTGCTAGTGCGGGGGTTCGCCCCTATGGCTACACCTTC. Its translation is CSASAGVRPYGYTF.

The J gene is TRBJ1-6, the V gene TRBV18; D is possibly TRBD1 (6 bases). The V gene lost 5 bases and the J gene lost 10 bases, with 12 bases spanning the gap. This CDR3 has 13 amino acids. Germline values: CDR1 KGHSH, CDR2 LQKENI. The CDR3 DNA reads TGTGCCAGCTCAGGGGCAGGGGAATCACCCCTCCACTTT. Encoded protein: CASSGAGESPLHF.

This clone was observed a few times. The CDR3 here is CASSVGPRGVETQYF. CDR3 coding DNA: TGTGCCAGCAGCGTAGGACCGCGGGGGGTAGAGACCCAGTACTTC. The V call is TRBV9, the J call TRBJ2-5; 8 nucleotides match TRBD2. There are 15 residues in the CDR3. V shed 0 bases, J shed 4 bases, and the junction held 5 bases outside the gene matches. Germline CDR1 reads SGDLS; CDR2 reads YYNGEE.

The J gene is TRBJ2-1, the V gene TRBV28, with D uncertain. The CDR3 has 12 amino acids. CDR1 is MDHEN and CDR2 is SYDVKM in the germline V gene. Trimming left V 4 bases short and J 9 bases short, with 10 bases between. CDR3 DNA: TGTGCCAGCAGTTCCCCCAGGTTTGAGCAGTTCTTC. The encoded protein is CASSSPRFEQFF.

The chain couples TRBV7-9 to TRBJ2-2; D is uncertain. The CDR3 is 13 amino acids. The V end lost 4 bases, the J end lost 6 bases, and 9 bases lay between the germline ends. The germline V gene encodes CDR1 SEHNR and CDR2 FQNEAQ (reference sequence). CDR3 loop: CASSSRKAGELFF. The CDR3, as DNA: TGTGCCAGCAGCTCTAGGAAGGCCGGGGAGCTGTTTTTT. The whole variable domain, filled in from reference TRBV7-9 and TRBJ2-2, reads DTGVSQNPRHKITKRGQNVTFRCDPISEHNRLYWYRQTLGQGPEFLTYFQNEAQLEKSRLLSDRFSAERPKGSFSTLEIQRTEQGDSAMYLCASSSRKAGELFFGEGSRLTVL.

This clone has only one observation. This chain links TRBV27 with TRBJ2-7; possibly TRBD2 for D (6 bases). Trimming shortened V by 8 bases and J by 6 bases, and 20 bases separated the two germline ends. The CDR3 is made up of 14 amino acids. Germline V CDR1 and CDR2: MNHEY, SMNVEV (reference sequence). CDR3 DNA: TGTGCCAGCCGGCCCGACTTAATGGGAGGCGAGCAGTACTTC. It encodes CASRPDLMGGEQYF.

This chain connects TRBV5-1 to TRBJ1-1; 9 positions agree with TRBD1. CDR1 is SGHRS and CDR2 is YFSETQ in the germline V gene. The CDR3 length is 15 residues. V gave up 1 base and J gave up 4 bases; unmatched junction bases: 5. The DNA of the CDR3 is TGCGCCAGCAGCTTGAGTGGGACAGGGACCACTGAAGCTTTCTTT. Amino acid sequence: CASSLSGTGTTEAFF. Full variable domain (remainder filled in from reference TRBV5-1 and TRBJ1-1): KAGVTQTPRYLIKTRGQQVTLSCSPISGHRSVSWYQQTPGQGLQFLFEYFSETQRNKGNFPGRFSGRQFSNSRSEMNVSTLELGDSALYLCASSLSGTGTTEAFFGQGTRLTVV.

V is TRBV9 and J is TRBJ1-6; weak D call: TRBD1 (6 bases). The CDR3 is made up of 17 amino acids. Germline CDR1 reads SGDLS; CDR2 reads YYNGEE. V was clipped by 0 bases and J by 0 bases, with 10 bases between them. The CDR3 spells CASSVEGEGSYNSPLHF. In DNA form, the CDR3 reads TGTGCCAGCAGCGTAGAGGGGGAAGGCTCCTATAATTCACCCCTCCACTTT.

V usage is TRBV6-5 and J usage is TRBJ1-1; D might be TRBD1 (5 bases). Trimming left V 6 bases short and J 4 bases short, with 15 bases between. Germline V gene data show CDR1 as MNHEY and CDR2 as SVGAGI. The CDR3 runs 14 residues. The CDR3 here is CASSTRTRGTEAFF. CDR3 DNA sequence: TGTGCCAGCAGCACGAGGACGAGGGGCACTGAAGCTTTCTTT.

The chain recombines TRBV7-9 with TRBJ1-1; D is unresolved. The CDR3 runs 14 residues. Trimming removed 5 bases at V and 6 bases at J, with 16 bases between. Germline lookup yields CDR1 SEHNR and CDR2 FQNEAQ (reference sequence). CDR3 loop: CASSPRSQGAEAFF. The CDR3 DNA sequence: TGTGCCAGCAGCCCTCGGTCCCAAGGCGCTGAAGCTTTCTTT.

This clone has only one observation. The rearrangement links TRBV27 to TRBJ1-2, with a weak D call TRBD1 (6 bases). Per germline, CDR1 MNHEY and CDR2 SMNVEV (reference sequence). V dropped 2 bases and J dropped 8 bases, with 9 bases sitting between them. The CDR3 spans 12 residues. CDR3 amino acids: CASSLRGRGYTF. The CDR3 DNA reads TGTGCCAGCAGTTTACGGGGGCGGGGCTACACCTTC.

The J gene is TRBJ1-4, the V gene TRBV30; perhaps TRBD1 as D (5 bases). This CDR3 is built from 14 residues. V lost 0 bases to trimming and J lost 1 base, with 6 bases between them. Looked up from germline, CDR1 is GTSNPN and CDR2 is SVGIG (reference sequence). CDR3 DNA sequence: TGTGCCTGGAGTGTGGGGGGAACTAATGAAAAACTGTTTTTT. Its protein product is CAWSVGGTNEKLFF.

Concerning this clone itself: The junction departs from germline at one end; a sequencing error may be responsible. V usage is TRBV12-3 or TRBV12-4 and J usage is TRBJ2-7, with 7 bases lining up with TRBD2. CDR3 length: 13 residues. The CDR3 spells CASRLGGSREQYF. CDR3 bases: TGTGCCAGCAGGTTAGGCGGGAGTAGAGAGCAGTACTTC.

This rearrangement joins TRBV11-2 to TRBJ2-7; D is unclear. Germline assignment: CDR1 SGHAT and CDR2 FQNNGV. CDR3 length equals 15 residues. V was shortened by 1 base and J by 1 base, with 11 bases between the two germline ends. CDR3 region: CASSLGRRSSYEQYF. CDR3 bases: TGTGCCAGCAGCTTAGGACGTCGATCATCCTACGAGCAGTACTTC.

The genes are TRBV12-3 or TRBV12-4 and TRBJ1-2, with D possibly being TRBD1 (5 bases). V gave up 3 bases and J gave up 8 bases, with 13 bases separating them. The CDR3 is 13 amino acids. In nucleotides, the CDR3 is TGTGCCAGCAGTTTTGGAGGTTGGGGCGGCTACACCTTC. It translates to CASSFGGWGGYTF.

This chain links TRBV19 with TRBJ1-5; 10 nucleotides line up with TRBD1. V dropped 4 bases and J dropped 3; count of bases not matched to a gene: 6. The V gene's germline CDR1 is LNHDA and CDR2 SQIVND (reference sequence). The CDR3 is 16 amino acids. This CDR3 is CASSRGQGGNNQPQHF. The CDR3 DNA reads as TGTGCCAGTAGTAGAGGACAGGGGGGGAACAATCAGCCCCAGCATTTT.

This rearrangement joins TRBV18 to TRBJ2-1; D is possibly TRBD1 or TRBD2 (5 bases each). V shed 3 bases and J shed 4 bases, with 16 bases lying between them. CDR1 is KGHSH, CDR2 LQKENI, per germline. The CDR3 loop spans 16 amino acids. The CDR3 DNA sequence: TGTGCCAGCTCACCTCGGGACGAGGGGCAATACAATGAGCAGTTCTTC. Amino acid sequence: CASSPRDEGQYNEQFF.

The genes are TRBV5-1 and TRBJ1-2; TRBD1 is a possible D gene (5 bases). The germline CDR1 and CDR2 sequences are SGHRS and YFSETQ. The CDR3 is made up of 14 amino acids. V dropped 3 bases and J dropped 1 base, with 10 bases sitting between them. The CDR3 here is CASSSGDFNYGYTF. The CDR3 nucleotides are TGCGCCAGCAGCTCGGGGGATTTTAACTATGGCTACACCTTC.

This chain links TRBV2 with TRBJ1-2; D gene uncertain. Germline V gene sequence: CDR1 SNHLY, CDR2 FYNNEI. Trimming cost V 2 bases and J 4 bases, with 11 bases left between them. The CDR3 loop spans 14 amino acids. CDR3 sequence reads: CASSEMDQLYGYTF. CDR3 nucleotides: TGTGCCAGCAGTGAAATGGATCAGCTCTATGGCTACACCTTC.

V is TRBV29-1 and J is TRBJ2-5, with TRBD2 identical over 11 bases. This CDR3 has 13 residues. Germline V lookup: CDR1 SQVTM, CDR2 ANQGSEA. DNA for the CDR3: TGCAGGACTAGCGGGGCCCACCAAGAGACCCAGTACTTC. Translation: CRTSGAHQETQYF.

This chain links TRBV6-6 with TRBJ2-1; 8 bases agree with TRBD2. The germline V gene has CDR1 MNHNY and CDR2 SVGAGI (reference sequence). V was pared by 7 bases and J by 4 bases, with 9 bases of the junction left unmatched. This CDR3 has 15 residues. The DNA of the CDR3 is TGTGCCAGCAAACAACGGGGGGGCGAATACAATGAGCAGTTCTTC. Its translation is CASKQRGGEYNEQFF.